One and the same sample provided the 23 T cell receptor beta chains below, sequenced in a study of identifying expanded T cells in peripheral blood. TCRdb's copy holds only in-frame clones and misses some; the assay was immunoSEQ multiplex PCR. Among about 86,000 clones listed, roughly 85% were seen once. Sequencing was performed on blood. These receptors were collected from a person between 18 and 75 years old in good health.

The rearrangement links TRBV7-2 to TRBJ2-1; D call uncertain. Germline lookup yields CDR1 SGHTA and CDR2 FQGNSA. Trimming stripped 1 base from V and 9 bases from J, with 7 bases between. This CDR3 has 12 residues. The CDR3 loop reads CASSLGAREQFF. In nucleotides, the CDR3 is TGTGCCAGCAGCTTAGGGGCGCGTGAGCAGTTCTTC.

V is TRBV5-4 and J is TRBJ2-7, with unresolved D. CDR1 and CDR2 (germline): SGHNT, YYREEE (reference sequence). The CDR3 totals 10 residues. Trimming shortened V by 4 bases and J by 4 bases, and 3 bases separated the two germline ends. The CDR3 sequence is CASSRYEQYF. The CDR3 DNA is TGTGCCAGCAGCCGTTACGAGCAGTACTTC.

This clone has a single count. The chain employs TRBV6-1 and TRBJ2-5, with 7 nucleotides matching TRBD1. From germline, CDR1 is MNHNS and CDR2 SASEGT. V was pared by 5 bases and J by 7 bases, with 4 bases of the junction left unmatched. The CDR3 runs to 12 residues. The CDR3 loop is CASSRDSGTQYF. The CDR3 DNA reads TGTGCCAGCAGTAGGGACAGTGGGACCCAGTACTTC.

This sequence joins TRBV18 and TRBJ2-7; D is tentatively TRBD1 or TRBD2 (6 bases each). V lost 5 bases to trimming and J lost 3 bases, with 23 bases between them. This CDR3 contains 17 residues. Germline V gene data show CDR1 as KGHSH and CDR2 as LQKENI. CDR3 bases: TGTGCCAGCTCAGGGGGGCGCGCTAGCTCGTGGGGCTACGAGCAGTACTTC. The encoded protein is CASSGGRASSWGYEQYF.

The genes are TRBV20-1 and TRBJ1-1, with D uncertain. The CDR3 covers 11 residues. Trimming took 4 bases from V and 6 from J, leaving 9 bases between them. The germline CDR1 and CDR2 sequences are DFQATT and SNEGSKA (reference sequence). CDR3 nucleotide sequence: TGCAGTGCTAAGGGTCGAGCTGAAGCTTTCTTT. Residues: CSAKGRAEAFF.

V usage is TRBV10-2 and J usage is TRBJ2-7; 10 bases agree with TRBD1. V gave up 1 base and J gave up 3 bases; unmatched junction bases: 0. The CDR3 runs 14 residues. Germline-derived CDR1 and CDR2 are WSHSY and SAAADI. CDR3 region: CASSEWTGGYEQYF. Written as DNA, the CDR3 is TGCGCCAGCAGTGAGTGGACAGGGGGCTACGAGCAGTACTTC.

In its sample, this clone was seen a few times. The genes are TRBV29-1 and TRBJ1-1; D gene ambiguous. Trimming shortened V by 6 bases and J by 1 base, and 3 bases separated the two germline ends. Germline-derived CDR1 and CDR2 are SQVTM and ANQGSEA. There are 10 residues in the CDR3. CDR3 region: CSVWNTEAFF. The DNA for the CDR3 is TGCAGCGTCTGGAACACTGAAGCTTTCTTT.

This clone appeared once. The chain couples TRBV9 to TRBJ1-1, with D unresolved. Germline values: CDR1 SGDLS, CDR2 YYNGEE. This CDR3 is built from 14 residues. V was clipped by 4 bases and J by 1 base, with 11 bases between them. DNA of the CDR3: TGTGCCAGCAGCCCCGCGGCCCAGAACACTGAAGCTTTCTTT. It is translated as CASSPAAQNTEAFF.

V gene TRBV4-3 combines with J gene TRBJ1-6, with TRBD1 matching 10 bases. The CDR3 covers 14 residues. Per the germline V gene, CDR1 is LGHNA and CDR2 is YSLEER. Germline trimming cut 4 bases from V and 10 bases from J; bases unmatched to any gene: 4. The CDR3 DNA reads as TGCGCCAGCAGCCTAACGGGACAGGGGTCACCCCTCCACTTT. This translates into CASSLTGQGSPLHF.

This clone was seen a few times. This chain joins TRBV7-9 and TRBJ1-6; no definite D call. Germline V gene lookup returns CDR1 SEHNR and CDR2 FQNEAQ (reference sequence). Trimming shortened V by 2 bases and J by 6 bases, and 8 bases separated the two germline ends. The CDR3 has 14 amino acids. The CDR3 sequence is CASSLFDFNSPLHF. DNA of the CDR3: TGTGCCAGCAGCTTATTCGACTTTAATTCACCCCTCCACTTT.

The rearrangement uses TRBV6-6 and TRBJ1-2; the D is unclear. The CDR3 runs 13 residues. Germline V CDR1 and CDR2: MNHNY, SVGAGI (reference sequence). The V end lost 4 bases, the J end lost 3 bases, and 9 bases lay between the germline ends. The CDR3 loop reads CASSFDEHYGYTF. DNA of the CDR3: TGTGCCAGCAGTTTCGACGAGCACTATGGCTACACCTTC.

The chain has TRBV4-3 and TRBJ1-1; 8 bases align to TRBD1. This CDR3 has 15 residues. The germline CDR1 and CDR2 sequences are LGHNA and YSLEER. V shed 4 bases and J 8 bases; nucleotides not matched to a gene: 12. The CDR3 DNA follows: TGCGCCAGCAGCCGGAGTGTTACCGGGACAGGAGAAGCTTTCTTT. This sequence encodes CASSRSVTGTGEAFF.

The chain combines TRBV16 with TRBJ2-7; 13 positions match TRBD2. The length of the CDR3 is 16 residues. J was trimmed by 3 bases and V by 1 base; bases with no gene match: 3. Germline V lookup: CDR1 KGHSY, CDR2 FQNENV. The CDR3 loop is CASSQLGTSGDYEQYF. CDR3 bases: TGTGCCAGCAGCCAATTGGGGACTAGCGGGGACTACGAGCAGTACTTC.

This clone was counted once. This chain joins TRBV19 and TRBJ1-5; TRBD1 matches 7 bases. V lost 5 bases and J lost 1; bases outside the gene matches: 5. The CDR3 spans 15 residues. CDR1 LNHDA and CDR2 SQIVND come from the germline V gene (reference sequence). The CDR3 region has the DNA TGTGCCAGTAGTCCTTCAGGGGGGAGCAATCAGCCCCAGCATTTT. It is translated as CASSPSGGSNQPQHF.

Only one count was recorded for this clone. The chain couples TRBV5-1 to TRBJ2-1, with TRBD2 as a possible D gene (6 bases). Trimming removed 0 bases from V and 8 bases from J, with 12 bases in between. The CDR3 is made up of 14 amino acids. Germline CDR1 and CDR2: SGHRS and YFSETQ. The CDR3 nucleotides are TGCGCCAGCAGCTTGGGGGCGGGGTGGGATGAGCAGTTCTTC. It translates to CASSLGAGWDEQFF.

The rearrangement joins TRBV7-9 to TRBJ1-1; D is unclear. Germline CDR1 and CDR2: SEHNR and FQNEAQ (reference sequence). V shed 2 bases and J shed 0 bases, with 7 bases lying between them. The CDR3 runs 14 residues. The CDR3 loop is CASSLSRLNTEAFF. CDR3 coding DNA: TGTGCCAGCAGCTTATCCCGACTGAACACTGAAGCTTTCTTT.

This chain links TRBV19 with TRBJ1-6, with TRBD1 matching 9 bases. CDR1 is LNHDA and CDR2 is SQIVND in the germline V gene (reference sequence). V lost 6 bases and J lost 7; bases outside the gene matches: 7. The CDR3 runs 15 residues. This CDR3 reads CASSRPGQGNSPLHF. The CDR3 DNA sequence: TGTGCCAGTAGCCGTCCGGGACAGGGCAATTCACCCCTCCACTTT.

The rearrangement joins TRBV10-2 to TRBJ2-7, with D possibly being TRBD1 or TRBD2 (5 bases each). This CDR3 region has 13 residues. V was cut by 2 bases and J by 2 bases, with 7 bases left in between. Germline V lookup: CDR1 WSHSY, CDR2 SAAADI. The CDR3 reads CASSEGTTYEQYF. CDR3 sequence (DNA): TGCGCCAGCAGTGAGGGGACGACCTACGAGCAGTACTTC.

DNA for the CDR3: TGTGCCAGCAGTTACCAGGAGCCAGGCACCGGGGAGCTGTTTTTT. Its translation: CASSYQEPGTGELFF. J is TRBJ2-2 and V is TRBV6-5; D remains unclear. This CDR3 region has 15 residues. Trimming removed 2 bases from V and 4 bases from J, with 11 bases in between. Per germline, CDR1 MNHEY and CDR2 SVGAGI.

This clone is categorized as medium-sized. The chain carries TRBV19 and TRBJ2-7, with TRBD1 as a possible D gene (6 bases). Germline values: CDR1 LNHDA, CDR2 SQIVND (reference sequence). V shed 4 bases and J shed 6 bases, with 13 bases lying between them. The length of the CDR3 is 13 residues. CDR3: CASSSRDNSEQYF. In nucleotides, the CDR3 is TGTGCCAGTAGTAGCCGGGACAACTCCGAGCAGTACTTC.

The rearrangement links TRBV6-6 to TRBJ1-2; D is undetermined. Germline V gives CDR1 MNHNY, CDR2 SVGAGI (reference sequence). The CDR3 is made up of 13 amino acids. Trimming took off 3 bases at V and 6 bases at J, with 11 bases between the two ends. CDR3 DNA: TGTGCCAGCAGTTATCTGCCAGCCGATGGCTACACCTTC. It is translated as CASSYLPADGYTF.

The V gene is TRBV30, the J gene TRBJ1-5; D is possibly TRBD1 (5 bases). CDR3 size: 14 residues. Germline V lookup: CDR1 GTSNPN, CDR2 SVGIG (reference sequence). Trimming cost V 0 bases and J 5 bases, with 11 bases left between them. CDR3 amino acids: CAWSVPDSHQPQHF. The CDR3 nucleotides are TGTGCCTGGAGTGTACCAGACAGCCATCAGCCCCAGCATTTT.

This chain joins TRBV7-6 and TRBJ2-5; unclear D gene. Germline V gene sequence: CDR1 SGHVS, CDR2 FNYEAQ. V gave up 4 bases and J gave up 2 bases, with 11 bases separating them. This CDR3 has 14 amino acids. CDR3 in amino acids: CASSSLFRQETQYF. The CDR3 coding sequence is TGTGCCAGCAGCTCCTTATTTCGTCAAGAGACCCAGTACTTC.